The 25 T cell receptor beta chains below come from one sample, sequenced in a study of long-term antiretroviral therapy in people with HIV. Investigators performed immunoSEQ version v3.0 at survey level. Profiling relied on immunoSEQ multiplex PCR, and the TCRdb table lists in-frame clones only, not all of them. This repertoire shows more than 20,000 clones, about 88% found once; its top ten account for around 3.6%. Sequencing was performed on unsorted PBMCs, taken 1.9 years after starting antiretroviral therapy. These receptors were collected from a woman aged 25 to 39 with HIV.

The chain joins TRBV5-1 to TRBJ2-1, with D hard to call. This CDR3 comprises 11 residues. The V and J ends lost 2 bases and 10 bases respectively, with 7 bases between them. Germline-derived CDR1 and CDR2 are SGHRS and YFSETQ. The CDR3 DNA reads as TGCGCCAGCAGCTTTTTGGGGGAGCAGTTCTTC. Amino acid sequence: CASSFLGEQFF. The full variable domain, rest sourced from reference TRBV5-1 and TRBJ2-1, is KAGVTQTPRYLIKTRGQQVTLSCSPISGHRSVSWYQQTPGQGLQFLFEYFSETQRNKGNFPGRFSGRQFSNSRSEMNVSTLELGDSALYLCASSFLGEQFFGPGTRLTVL.

This chain links TRBV5-8 with TRBJ2-3, with 13 bases identical to TRBD2. The CDR3 is made up of 18 amino acids. The junction had 8 bases not matched to a gene; V was cut back by 2 bases and J by 2 bases. Germline CDR1 reads SGHTS; CDR2 reads YDEGEE. The CDR3 DNA sequence: TGTGCCAGCAGCTTTAGACTAGCGGGGGGCCTAATCACAGATACGCAGTATTTT. As protein: CASSFRLAGGLITDTQYF.

The rearrangement links TRBV29-1 to TRBJ2-2; D remains ambiguous. The ends were cut back, 3 bases at V and 4 bases at J, with 9 bases in the middle. Per germline, CDR1 SQVTM and CDR2 ANQGSEA. The length of the CDR3 is 13 residues. CDR3 residues: CSVEWRSTGELFF. The CDR3 DNA sequence: TGCAGCGTTGAGTGGCGGTCCACCGGGGAGCTGTTTTTT.

This chain joins TRBV7-6 and TRBJ2-2; no definite D call. Germline CDR1 and CDR2: SGHVS and FNYEAQ. V shed 1 base and J shed 4 bases, with 4 bases lying between them. The CDR3 has 13 residues. The CDR3 DNA is TGTGCCAGCAGCTTAGTAATCACCGGGGAGCTGTTTTTT. This sequence encodes CASSLVITGELFF.

The chain employs TRBV5-1 and TRBJ2-7; 7 bases line up with TRBD1. The CDR3 contains 13 residues. CDR1 is SGHRS and CDR2 is YFSETQ in the germline V gene. Unmatched junction bases numbered 4, after V lost 4 bases and J lost 3 bases. CDR3 in DNA: TGCGCCAGCAGCCGGGACAGTAACTACGAGCAGTACTTC. This gives the protein CASSRDSNYEQYF.

The chain employs TRBV10-3 and TRBJ2-6; weak D call: TRBD1 (6 bases). V was pared by 6 bases and J by 2 bases, with 8 bases between. The CDR3 extends over 14 amino acids. CDR1 is ENHRY and CDR2 is SYGVKD in the germline V gene. CDR3 in amino acids: CAIRRDTGANVLTF. The CDR3 DNA is TGTGCCATCAGGAGGGACACTGGGGCCAACGTCCTGACTTTC.

The chain links TRBV14 to TRBJ2-2, with TRBD1 as a possible D gene (5 bases). Germline CDR1 and CDR2: SGHDN and FVKESK. This CDR3 has 16 amino acids. Trimming removed 4 bases at V and 3 bases at J, with 15 bases between. CDR3 protein: CASSPWSGSDTGELFF. The CDR3 DNA follows: TGTGCCAGCAGCCCTTGGTCAGGGTCGGACACCGGGGAGCTGTTTTTT.

The J gene is TRBJ1-2, the V gene TRBV19, with D unclear. The CDR3 totals 16 residues. The ends were cut back, 5 bases at V and 4 bases at J, with 20 bases in the middle. Germline CDR1 reads LNHDA; CDR2 reads SQIVND (reference sequence). CDR3 sequence (DNA): TGTGCCAGTAGTGGACCGGTCCCGCAGGTTCTCTATGGCTACACCTTC. Residues: CASSGPVPQVLYGYTF.

This chain links TRBV9 with TRBJ1-3; D not resolved. V shed 3 bases and J shed 2 bases, with 6 bases lying between them. The CDR3 spans 13 residues. Germline V gives CDR1 SGDLS, CDR2 YYNGEE. The CDR3 region is CASSAIPGNTIYF. The DNA for the CDR3 is TGTGCCAGCAGCGCAATCCCTGGAAACACCATATATTTT.

V usage is TRBV6-1 and J usage is TRBJ1-5; no definite D call. The CDR3 covers 13 residues. Trimming pared 1 base from V and 6 bases from J, leaving 7 bases between. The germline gives CDR1 MNHNS, CDR2 SASEGT. The CDR3 is CASSEVPAQPQHF. The CDR3 bases are TGTGCCAGCAGTGAAGTTCCCGCTCAGCCCCAGCATTTT.

This clone was recorded a few times. The gene calls are TRBV4-1 and TRBJ1-1; D is undetermined. Germline V gene lookup returns CDR1 MGHRA and CDR2 YSYEKL. This CDR3 comprises 18 residues. V shed 1 base and J shed 0 bases, with 18 bases lying between them. CDR3 DNA: TGCGCCAGCAGCCAAGGGTCGCTCGGTAGAGCCATGAACACTGAAGCTTTCTTT. Its protein product is CASSQGSLGRAMNTEAFF.

This chain links TRBV18 with TRBJ1-2, with D uncertain. CDR1 and CDR2 (germline): KGHSH, LQKENI. This CDR3 region has 15 residues. The ends were cut back, 1 base at V and 4 bases at J, with 13 bases in the middle. DNA of the CDR3: TGTGCCAGCTCACCACAGCCCTCAGTTTCCTATGGCTACACCTTC. Translating it yields CASSPQPSVSYGYTF.

CDR3 DNA sequence: TGTGCCAGTAGTATAGATGCGGGGAACTACAATGAGCAGTTCTTC. Its protein is CASSIDAGNYNEQFF. V usage is TRBV19 and J usage is TRBJ2-1; TRBD2 is a possible D gene (6 bases). This CDR3 has 15 amino acids. The germline CDR1 and CDR2 sequences are LNHDA and SQIVND (reference sequence). The ends were cut back, 0 bases at V and 3 bases at J, with 9 bases in the middle.

V gene TRBV7-9 combines with J gene TRBJ2-2; maybe TRBD2 (6 bases). V lost 1 base, J lost 5 bases, and 11 bases lay in between. Germline CDR1 is SEHNR and CDR2 is FQNEAQ (reference sequence). CDR3 length: 15 residues. The CDR3 sequence is CASSLDPAGTGELFF. CDR3 DNA: TGTGCCAGCAGCTTAGACCCTGCGGGGACCGGGGAGCTGTTTTTT. The complete variable domain, with remaining parts taken from reference TRBV7-9 and TRBJ2-2, reads DTGVSQNPRHKITKRGQNVTFRCDPISEHNRLYWYRQTLGQGPEFLTYFQNEAQLEKSRLLSDRFSAERPKGSFSTLEIQRTEQGDSAMYLCASSLDPAGTGELFFGEGSRLTVL.

The chain couples TRBV19 to TRBJ1-2; D unclear. Trimming shortened V by 3 bases and J by 13 bases, and 18 bases separated the two germline ends. The V gene's germline CDR1 is LNHDA and CDR2 SQIVND (reference sequence). The CDR3 totals 13 residues. The CDR3 DNA reads TGTGCCAGTAGTATTTTGGAAGGCGGCCGGGGCACCTTC. This translates into CASSILEGGRGTF.

The chain carries TRBV2 and TRBJ1-5; no firm D call. The CDR3 totals 14 residues. V gave up 1 base and J gave up 2 bases, with 6 bases separating them. The germline V gene encodes CDR1 SNHLY and CDR2 FYNNEI. CDR3: CASSEERGNQPQHF. CDR3 DNA: TGTGCCAGCAGTGAAGAAAGGGGCAATCAGCCCCAGCATTTT.

The chain combines TRBV18 with TRBJ2-5; no definite D call. The V and J ends lost 1 base and 5 bases respectively, with 5 bases between them. The CDR3 consists of 12 residues. Germline-derived CDR1 and CDR2 are KGHSH and LQKENI. CDR3 loop: CASSPLGETQYF. CDR3 sequence (DNA): TGTGCCAGCTCACCACTGGGGGAGACCCAGTACTTC.

The V gene is TRBV6-5, the J gene TRBJ2-5, with D perhaps TRBD1 (6 bases). This CDR3 contains 15 residues. The V end was cut by 8 bases, the J end by 2 bases, with 18 bases between. CDR1 MNHEY and CDR2 SVGAGI come from the germline V gene. For the CDR3, the DNA is TGTGCCAGCGCCCCCAACTCCGACAGGCAAGAGACCCAGTACTTC. Translation gives CASAPNSDRQETQYF.

This chain connects TRBV7-8 to TRBJ2-1; the D gene could be TRBD1 or TRBD2 (5 bases each). There are 14 residues in the CDR3. Germline lookup yields CDR1 SGHVS and CDR2 FQNEAQ. V lost 6 bases to trimming and J lost 6 bases, with 15 bases between them. The CDR3 DNA reads TGTGCCAGCAGTTGGGACCCCATGGGCAATGAGCAGTTCTTC. Encoded protein: CASSWDPMGNEQFF.

The chain links TRBV27 to TRBJ2-7, with 8 nucleotides matching TRBD1. The trim removed 8 bases at V and 2 bases at J, leaving 8 bases unmatched. Germline V gene data show CDR1 as MNHEY and CDR2 as SMNVEV (reference sequence). The CDR3 runs 14 residues. The CDR3, as DNA: TGTGCCAGCGGCCCCGGGACAGGACCCTACGAGCAGTACTTC. It is translated as CASGPGTGPYEQYF.

The rearrangement uses TRBV4-2 and TRBJ2-3; TRBD2 matches 15 bases. Germline CDR1 LGHNA, CDR2 YNFKEQ. V was pared by 4 bases and J by 0 bases, with 2 bases of the junction left unmatched. This CDR3 spans 17 amino acids. The CDR3 DNA reads TGTGCCAGCAGCCGGACTAGCGGGGGGGCTAGCACAGATACGCAGTATTTT. Protein sequence: CASSRTSGGASTDTQYF.

The V call is TRBV30, the J call TRBJ2-5; 11 bases are shared with TRBD2. Germline CDR1 GTSNPN, CDR2 SVGIG (reference sequence). With V trimmed by 1 base and J by 5 bases, 6 bases remained unmatched. This CDR3 comprises 15 residues. The CDR3 DNA is TGTGCCTGGAGTGACAAGGGACTAGCGGAGGAGACCCAGTACTTC. This translates into CAWSDKGLAEETQYF.

The chain recombines TRBV2 with TRBJ2-7; weak D call: TRBD2 (5 bases). V was pared by 3 bases and J by 7 bases, with 16 bases between. The length of the CDR3 is 14 residues. CDR1 and CDR2 (germline): SNHLY, FYNNEI. CDR3 bases: TGTGCCAGCAGTGATCTAGTGAGGGATGTGGAGCAGTACGTC. Its protein is CASSDLVRDVEQYV.

The chain carries TRBV2 and TRBJ2-5; the match to TRBD1 covers 8 bases. The CDR3 loop spans 15 amino acids. Germline loops: CDR1 SNHLY, CDR2 FYNNEI. With 4 bases clipped from V and 5 bases from J, the junction kept 9 bases outside the gene matches. The CDR3 region has the DNA TGTGCCAGCAGTGGACAGGGGAAATTGGGCGAGACCCAGTACTTC. Its protein is CASSGQGKLGETQYF.

V and J are TRBV5-4 and TRBJ1-1, with TRBD1 as a possible D gene (5 bases). V lost 4 bases to trimming and J lost 1 base, with 17 bases between them. The CDR3 totals 16 residues. Germline CDR1 is SGHNT and CDR2 is YYREEE (reference sequence). The CDR3 nucleotides read TGTGCCAGCAGCCGCACAGGAGGCCCTCCGAACACTGAAGCTTTCTTT. Its translation is CASSRTGGPPNTEAFF.